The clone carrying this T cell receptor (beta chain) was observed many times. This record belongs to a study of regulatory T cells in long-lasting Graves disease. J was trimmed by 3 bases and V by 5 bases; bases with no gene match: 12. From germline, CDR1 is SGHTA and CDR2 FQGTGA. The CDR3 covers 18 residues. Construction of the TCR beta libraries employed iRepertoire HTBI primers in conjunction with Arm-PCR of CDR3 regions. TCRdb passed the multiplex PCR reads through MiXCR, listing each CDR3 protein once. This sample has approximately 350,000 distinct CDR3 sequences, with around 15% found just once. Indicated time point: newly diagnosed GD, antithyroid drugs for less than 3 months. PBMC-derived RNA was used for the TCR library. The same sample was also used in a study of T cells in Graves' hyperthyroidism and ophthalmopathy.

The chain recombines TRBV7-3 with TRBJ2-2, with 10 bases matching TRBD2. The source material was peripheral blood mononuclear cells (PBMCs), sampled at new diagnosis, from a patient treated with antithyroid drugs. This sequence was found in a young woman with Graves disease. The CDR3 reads CASSPLSGGLRDTGELFF. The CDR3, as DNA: TGTGCCAGCAGCCCACTTAGCGGGGGGTTGCGAGACACCGGGGAGCTGTTTTTT.